Presented here are 13 T cell receptor delta chains from one specimen sequenced in a study of γδ T cells in repeated Plasmodium falciparum infection. Gammadelta T cells were flow-sorted from PBMC into Vgamma9/Vdelta2+ and Vdelta2-negative populations for bulk analysis. TCRdb repeated clone calling on the multiplex PCR reads with CATT. The sample holds some 100,000 delta-chain clones; roughly 1.4% are singletons and the top ten take under 10%. The material sequenced was gamma-delta T cells from blood. Receptor source: a pool of human donors (malaria-infected and uninfected, not separated).

This clone has at least ten counts. The protein in TCRdb stems from a much larger clone and differs at residue 8 from this DNA's translation, likely a read error; here the protein is translated from the DNA. The chain couples TRDV1 to TRDJ1; no clear D gene. This CDR3 is built from 15 residues. Germline V gene sequence: CDR1 TSWWSYY, CDR2 QGS. V gave up 0 bases and J gave up 10 bases, with 18 bases separating them. CDR3 amino acids: CALGELLRSPMGLIF. The CDR3 coding sequence is TGTGCTCTTGGGGAACTACTACGATCTCCGATGGGACTCATCTTT.

This clone was counted between two and nine times. TCRdb's protein for this DNA is that of a much larger clone and differs from the translation at residue 4, likely a read error; the protein shown is the DNA translation. The chain carries TRDV1 and TRDJ1; unclear D gene. Here the J gene came from matching the DNA to germline, since TCRdb omits it. CDR1 TSWWSYY and CDR2 QGS come from the germline V gene. V gave up 7 bases and J gave up 0 bases, with 18 bases separating them. The CDR3 length is 16 residues. The CDR3 coding sequence is TGTGCTCTTGAGGAGGGGCTCGATCCGTACACCGATAAACTCATCTTT. This gives the protein CALEEGLDPYTDKLIF.

Only a few counts were recorded for this clone. The TCRdb protein comes from a much larger clone and disagrees with this DNA's translation at residue 7, likely due to a read error; the protein given here is derived from the DNA. The V gene was identified as TRDV1, while no J gene was called. The CDR3 has 17 residues. Germline V lookup: CDR1 TSWWSYY, CDR2 QGS. The CDR3 nucleotides read TGTGCTCTACACCTGGCCGCTCCCCCATTCGCGGGGCACTTTCTCATCTTT. Its translation: CALHLAAPPFAGHFLIF.

A few counts support this clone. A read error is the likely source, as a far larger clone sits one nucleotide away. Other DNA sequences in this sample translate to the same CDR3. The rearrangement joins TRDV1 to TRDJ1; D unresolved. The J gene, left out of TCRdb, was set here by checking the DNA against germline. Trimming pared 0 bases from V and 3 bases from J, leaving 29 bases between. Germline V gene sequence: CDR1 TSWWSYY, CDR2 QGS. The CDR3 consists of 21 residues. The CDR3 DNA reads TGTGCTCTTGGGGAACTTTATCCCTATGATGTGCGTCCGACCCCATCCGATAAACTCATCTTT. This translates into CALGELYPYDVRPTPSDKLIF.

This clone was seen more than once but under ten times. A far larger clone is a single base away, which makes a read error likely. The same CDR3 also results from other DNA sequences found in this sample. The V gene corresponds to TRDV1; no J gene was called; the table's D gene call, TRDD3, was not cross checked with the DNA. This CDR3 contains 16 residues. CDR1 TSWWSYY and CDR2 QGS come from the germline V gene. The CDR3 is CALGELGHRGSDKLIF. The CDR3, as DNA: TGTGCTCTTGGGGAACTAGGACACCGGGGGAGCGATAAACTCATCTTC.

On this clone: This likely reflects a read error, since a far larger clone is one base away. The sample carries other DNA sequences with the same CDR3. The chain joins TRDV3 to TRDJ1; D is unresolved. The J gene, absent from TCRdb, was called here by matching the DNA to germline. CDR1 and CDR2 from the germline V gene are TVYSNPD and GDNSRS (reference sequence). CDR3 size: 14 residues. The V end lost 1 base, the J end lost 0 bases, and 12 bases lay between the germline ends. CDR3 nucleotides: TGTGCCTTTATTGCCAGGTTATACACCGATAAACTCATCTTT. Protein sequence: CAFIARLYTDKLIF.

Comment on this clone: TCRdb's entry gives the protein of a much larger clone, which mismatches this DNA's translation at residue 7, likely from a read error; the protein reported here is translated from the DNA. V is TRDV1 and J is TRDJ1; D remains ambiguous. With 7 bases removed from V and 1 base from J, the gap between germline ends came to 10 bases. This CDR3 spans 13 amino acids. Germline V gene lookup returns CDR1 TSWWSYY and CDR2 QGS. DNA for the CDR3: TGTGCTCTTGTAGGTAGGACCACCGATAAACTCATCTTT. This gives the protein CALVGRTTDKLIF.

This clone has a count of ten or more. A read error is likely here: a far larger clone is one base away. The sample holds other DNA sequences that translate to the same CDR3. The chain combines TRDV1 with TRDJ1; 8 nucleotides align to TRDD3. The CDR3 sequence is 18 residues long. CDR1 and CDR2 from the germline V gene are TSWWSYY and QGS. The CDR3 is CALGDRDGRGIIGYKLIF. Written as DNA, the CDR3 is TGTGCTCTTGGGGACAGGGACGGAAGGGGGATAATCGGGTATAAACTCATCTTC.

In this sample, this clone turned up many times. The rearrangement uses TRDV1 and TRDJ1; the D gene is possibly TRDD2 (5 bases). TCRdb leaves out the J gene; it was filled in here by matching the DNA to germline. Germline lookup yields CDR1 TSWWSYY and CDR2 QGS. V was clipped by 1 base and J by 0 bases, with 45 bases between them. CDR3 length: 27 residues. The CDR3 nucleotides are TGTGCTCTTGGGGAACCCAGGCCAGTTTTTGACTGCCTACTGTTGCGGAACCGCCGAGGAGACACCGATAAACTCATCTTT. Translated, it gives CALGEPRPVFDCLLLRNRRGDTDKLIF.

The sample holds many counts of this clone. This sequence joins TRDV1 and TRDJ4; 11 bases are a match to TRDD3. TCRdb gives no J gene; it was assigned here by matching the DNA to germline. Germline V lookup: CDR1 TSWWSYY, CDR2 QGS. This CDR3 has 17 residues. V was pared by 1 base and J by 0 bases, with 7 bases of the junction left unmatched. Written as DNA, the CDR3 is TGTGCTCTTGGGGAACCTGACTGGGGGATAGTCGCCAGACCCCTGATCTTT. This translates into CALGEPDWGIVARPLIF.

A word on this clone: This probably arose from a read error, given a far larger clone one base away. The sample holds other DNA sequences that translate to the same CDR3. This chain connects TRDV1 to TRDJ1; TRDD3 aligns across 9 bases. In germline, CDR1 is TSWWSYY, CDR2 QGS. There are 19 residues in the CDR3. The CDR3 loop is CALGEKRGTGGKVTDKLIF. The CDR3 bases are TGTGCCCTTGGGGAAAAAAGGGGTACTGGGGGAAAGGTCACCGATAAACTCATCTTT.

With respect to this clone: A read error likely explains this, since a far larger clone differs by one base. Other nucleotide sequences from this sample produce the same CDR3. V gene TRDV1 was called; the J gene was not; TRDD3, the table's D call, lacks a check against the DNA. CDR1 and CDR2 (germline): TSWWSYY, QGS. The CDR3 contains 19 residues. The CDR3: CALGVIFLRTRHLTDKLIF. Here the CDR3 DNA reads TGTGCTCTTGGGGTCATCTTCCTACGGACACGACACCTCACCGATAAACTCATCTTC.

For this clone: The amino acid sequence in TCRdb belongs to a much larger clone and departs from this DNA's translation at residue 12, likely a sequencing read error; the sequence shown is translated from the DNA. This chain links TRDV2 with TRDJ1; 11 positions match TRDD3. TCRdb lists no J gene, so it was determined here by aligning the DNA to germline. This CDR3 region has 18 residues. Germline V gene sequence: CDR1 GEAIGNYY, CDR2 EKD. V lost 0 bases and J lost 3; bases outside the gene matches: 11. As DNA, the CDR3 is TGTGCCTGTGACACCGGGAAGTTACTGGGGGATATGCCCGATAAACTCATCTTT. Its translation is CACDTGKLLGDMPDKLIF.